Listed below are T cell receptor beta chains from one sample, sequenced in a study of blood T cell repertoires in COVID-19. Only in-frame clones appear in the TCRdb table, and some are missing; sequencing was by immunoSEQ multiplex PCR. The data hold roughly 150,000 clones, with 70% to 90% observed a single time. Material: PBMCs or T cells enriched from blood (not recorded which). The receptors come from a man aged 50 to 59 who had recovered from COVID-19. Both conserved end residues are part of each CDR3. Each record gives: V gene, J gene, D gene, clone size, CDR3 protein, CDR3 DNA. D genes are given only for firm matches. Size is stated for part of the rows, as once, few or many counts, or as a class when the clone is expanded.

V gene: TRBV4-2
J gene: TRBJ1-2
D gene: -
clone size: -
CDR3 protein: CASSQAVRASGYTF
CDR3 DNA: TGTGCCAGCAGCCAAGCCGTCAGGGCGAGCGGCTACACCTTC

V gene: TRBV24-1
J gene: TRBJ2-2
D gene: TRBD1
clone size: -
CDR3 protein: CATSDPGQGYTGELFF
CDR3 DNA: TGTGCCACCAGTGATCCCGGACAGGGGTATACCGGGGAGCTGTTTTTT

V gene: TRBV7-9
J gene: TRBJ1-1
D gene: -
clone size: -
CDR3 protein: CASSPRGEAFF
CDR3 DNA: TGTGCCAGCAGCCCTCGAGGGGAAGCTTTCTTT

V gene: TRBV2
J gene: TRBJ1-5
D gene: -
clone size: -
CDR3 protein: CASSSTGNSNQPQHF
CDR3 DNA: TGTGCCAGCAGTTCTACGGGGAATAGCAATCAGCCCCAGCATTTT

V gene: TRBV7-3
J gene: TRBJ1-2
D gene: TRBD1
clone size: -
CDR3 protein: CASSLYRGGGYGYTF
CDR3 DNA: TGTGCCAGCAGCTTATACAGGGGTGGAGGCTATGGCTACACCTTC

V gene: TRBV4-1
J gene: TRBJ1-1
D gene: -
clone size: -
CDR3 protein: CASSPQAGHTEAFF
CDR3 DNA: TGCGCCAGCAGCCCCCAGGCAGGCCACACTGAAGCTTTCTTT

V gene: TRBV30
J gene: TRBJ1-5
D gene: -
clone size: -
CDR3 protein: CAWARGRGNQPQHF
CDR3 DNA: TGTGCCTGGGCCAGGGGTCGGGGCAATCAGCCCCAGCATTTT

V gene: TRBV9
J gene: TRBJ2-1
D gene: TRBD2
clone size: -
CDR3 protein: CASSVASGTSGGNEQFF
CDR3 DNA: TGTGCCAGCAGCGTAGCATCCGGGACTAGCGGAGGCAATGAGCAGTTCTTC

V gene: TRBV5-4
J gene: TRBJ2-7
D gene: TRBD1
clone size: -
CDR3 protein: CASSPRSTGGGYEQYF
CDR3 DNA: TGTGCCAGCAGCCCGCGATCGACAGGGGGGGGTTACGAGCAGTACTTC

V gene: TRBV7-3
J gene: TRBJ2-2
D gene: -
clone size: -
CDR3 protein: CASSSKPVNTGELFF
CDR3 DNA: TGTGCCAGCAGCTCTAAACCGGTGAACACCGGGGAGCTGTTTTTT

V gene: TRBV5-1
J gene: TRBJ2-5
D gene: -
clone size: -
CDR3 protein: CASSKRPRTLQETQYF
CDR3 DNA: TGCGCCAGCAGCAAAAGACCTAGGACACTTCAAGAGACCCAGTACTTC

V gene: TRBV11-2
J gene: TRBJ1-3
D gene: TRBD1
clone size: -
CDR3 protein: CASSKDRDRVNTIYF
CDR3 DNA: TGTGCCAGCAGCAAAGATCGGGACAGGGTGAACACCATATATTTT

V gene: TRBV7-9
J gene: TRBJ1-1
D gene: -
clone size: -
CDR3 protein: CASSFEVNTEAFF
CDR3 DNA: TGTGCCAGCAGCTTTGAGGTGAACACTGAAGCTTTCTTT

V gene: TRBV19
J gene: TRBJ1-2
D gene: -
clone size: -
CDR3 protein: CASSSLSPQGDYGYTF
CDR3 DNA: TGTGCCAGTAGTTCCCTTTCACCACAAGGGGACTATGGCTACACCTTC

V gene: TRBV2
J gene: TRBJ1-2
D gene: TRBD1
clone size: -
CDR3 protein: CASSDIGTGVRGYTF
CDR3 DNA: TGTGCCAGCAGTGATATCGGGACAGGGGTTCGTGGCTACACCTTC

V gene: TRBV15
J gene: TRBJ1-4
D gene: TRBD1
clone size: once
CDR3 protein: CATSRDRDRRLEKLFF
CDR3 DNA: TGTGCCACCAGCAGAGATAGGGACAGGCGGCTGGAAAAACTGTTTTTT

V gene: TRBV11-2
J gene: TRBJ1-4
D gene: -
clone size: -
CDR3 protein: CASSPLTGNNEKLFF
CDR3 DNA: TGTGCCAGCAGCCCCTTGACAGGAAATAATGAAAAACTGTTTTTT

V gene: TRBV27
J gene: TRBJ1-2
D gene: -
clone size: -
CDR3 protein: CASTGTTSRGYTF
CDR3 DNA: TGTGCCTCCACCGGGACAACCAGTAGGGGCTACACCTTC

V gene: TRBV7-8
J gene: TRBJ2-1
D gene: TRBD1
clone size: -
CDR3 protein: CASLLGTGSYNEQFF
CDR3 DNA: TGTGCCAGCCTCCTCGGGACAGGGTCCTACAATGAGCAGTTCTTC

V gene: TRBV6-2/TRBV6-3
J gene: TRBJ1-3
D gene: -
clone size: few
CDR3 protein: CASSYYAGRFSGNTIYF
CDR3 DNA: TGTGCCAGCAGTTACTACGCCGGTAGATTCTCTGGAAACACCATATATTTT

V gene: TRBV15
J gene: TRBJ1-2
D gene: -
clone size: -
CDR3 protein: CATSRDSTGGGYTF
CDR3 DNA: TGTGCCACCAGCAGAGATAGTACCGGGGGTGGCTACACCTTC

V gene: TRBV14
J gene: TRBJ2-7
D gene: -
clone size: -
CDR3 protein: CASSQAQVVRQYF
CDR3 DNA: TGTGCCAGCAGCCAAGCCCAGGTCGTACGGCAGTACTTC

V gene: TRBV30
J gene: TRBJ2-5
D gene: -
clone size: -
CDR3 protein: CAWRSGRVGKTQYF
CDR3 DNA: TGTGCCTGGCGTAGCGGCCGTGTGGGGAAGACCCAGTACTTC

V gene: TRBV2
J gene: TRBJ1-6
D gene: -
clone size: -
CDR3 protein: CASSVGGTPLHF
CDR3 DNA: TGTGCCAGCAGTGTTGGAGGCACACCCCTCCACTTT

V gene: TRBV30
J gene: TRBJ2-1
D gene: TRBD1
clone size: -
CDR3 protein: CAWSGTGSDEQFF
CDR3 DNA: TGTGCCTGGAGCGGGACAGGGAGCGATGAGCAGTTCTTC